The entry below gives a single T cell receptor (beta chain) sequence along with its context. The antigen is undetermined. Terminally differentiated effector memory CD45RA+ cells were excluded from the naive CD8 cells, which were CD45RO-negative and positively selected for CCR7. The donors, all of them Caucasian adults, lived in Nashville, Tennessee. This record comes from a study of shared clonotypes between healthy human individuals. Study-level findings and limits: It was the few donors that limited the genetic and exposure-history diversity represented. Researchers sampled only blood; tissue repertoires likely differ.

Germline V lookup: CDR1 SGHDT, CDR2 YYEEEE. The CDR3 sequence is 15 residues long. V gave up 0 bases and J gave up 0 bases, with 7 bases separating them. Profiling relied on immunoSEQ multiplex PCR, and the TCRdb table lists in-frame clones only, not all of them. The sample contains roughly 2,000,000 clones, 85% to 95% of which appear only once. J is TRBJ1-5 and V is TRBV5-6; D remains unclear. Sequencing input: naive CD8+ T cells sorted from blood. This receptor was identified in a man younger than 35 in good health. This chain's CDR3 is CASSLGVYSNQPQHF. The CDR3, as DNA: TGTGCCAGCAGCTTGGGCGTTTATAGCAATCAGCCCCAGCATTTT.